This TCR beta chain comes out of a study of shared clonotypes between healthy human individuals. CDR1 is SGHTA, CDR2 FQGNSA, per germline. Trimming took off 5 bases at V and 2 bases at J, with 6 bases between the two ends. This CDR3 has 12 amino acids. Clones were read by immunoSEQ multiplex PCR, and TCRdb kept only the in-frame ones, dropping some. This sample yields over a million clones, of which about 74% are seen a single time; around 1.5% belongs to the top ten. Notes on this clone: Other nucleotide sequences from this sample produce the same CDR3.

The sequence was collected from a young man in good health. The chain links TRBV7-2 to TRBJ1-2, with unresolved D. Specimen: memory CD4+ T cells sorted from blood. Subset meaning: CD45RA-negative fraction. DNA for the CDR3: TGTGCCAGCAGCCTCGAGAACTATGGCTACACCTTC. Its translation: CASSLENYGYTF.